The T cell receptor (beta chain) described here comes from a study of PD-L1 blockade in urothelial cancer. For the study at large: Researchers looked at the blood 3 weeks (second dose) and 6 weeks after treatment began.

Looked up from germline, CDR1 is LNHDA and CDR2 is SQIVND (reference sequence). The CDR3 covers 17 residues. V lost 1 base and J lost 1, with 14 bases in between. Notes on this clone: Its antigen is as yet unknown.

General observations from the study: Below-median TCR clonality that was measured in pretreatment blood predicted better survival.

Documented time point: peripheral blood 6 weeks after treatment start. Patients presented with locally advanced or metastatic urothelial carcinoma. The investigators introduced synthetic TCR analog templates into each PCR as spikes. Measured with immunoSEQ multiplex PCR; TCRdb has only the in-frame clones, and not every one. The data show around 110,000 clones, with about 91% seen just once and around 3.7% held by the top ten. The source was PBMCs, collected around atezolizumab (anti-PD-L1) treatment. The genes are TRBV19 and TRBJ1-5; D not resolved. The sequence was collected from a man in his 60s with urothelial cancer. The CDR3 loop reads CASSIGVGRGSNQPQHF. Here the CDR3 DNA reads TGTGCCAGTAGTATAGGAGTGGGGAGAGGAAGCAATCAGCCCCAGCATTTT.